Listed below are T cell receptor beta chains from one sample, sequenced in a study of blood T cell repertoires in COVID-19. Profiled with immunoSEQ multiplex PCR; TCRdb holds only in-frame clones, not every one. The table shows over 150,000 clones, with 84% occurring only once. What was sequenced was peripheral blood. The receptors here all came from a man aged 18 to 30 with active or convalescent COVID-19. Each CDR3 is given without its conserved first and last residue. Each record gives: V gene, J gene, CDR3 protein.

>TRBV5-4|TRBJ2-2
ASSLNRGLLTGELF
>TRBV2|TRBJ1-4
ASSRDRGDEKLF
>TRBV6-1|TRBJ1-6
ASSGDPVQGNSPLH
>TRBV27|TRBJ2-1
ASSKLTGGDNEQF
>TRBV5-5|TRBJ2-7
ASSYLPVRGSYEQY
>TRBV19|TRBJ1-5
ASTLGGSNQPQH
>TRBV20-1|TRBJ2-3
SASNRASTDTQY
>TRBV6-5|TRBJ2-1
ASSYSQGAYEQF
>TRBV5-4|TRBJ1-6
ASSLENRINSPLH
>TRBV2|TRBJ2-2
ASSARGGAGTGELF
>TRBV6-4|TRBJ1-2
ASSLGTGFGYT
>TRBV7-3|TRBJ2-7
ASSPGGDRFHEQY